Below, 21 T cell receptor beta chains from the same sample are listed, as sequenced in a study of CD8 T cells in Susac syndrome. cDNA came from roughly 0.53 to 1 ug RNA primed by random hexamers. A single record per CDR3 protein comes from TCRdb applying MiXCR to the immunoSEQ multiplex PCR reads. The sample records some 130,000 distinct CDR3 sequences, around 80% being singletons. Input material: CD8+ T cells from PBMCs. Receptor source: a human donor with multiple sclerosis.

The rearrangement uses TRBV6-5 and TRBJ2-7; D uncertain. The CDR3 runs to 13 residues. V gave up 5 bases and J gave up 7 bases, with 15 bases separating them. Looked up from germline, CDR1 is MNHEY and CDR2 is SVGAGI. The CDR3 region has the DNA TGTGCCAGCAGTCACGATTTGGAAGCGGAGCAGTACGTC. Its protein product is CASSHDLEAEQYV.

The chain is built from TRBV7-9 and TRBJ1-1, with D uncertain. V was shortened by 5 bases and J by 1 base, with 14 bases between the two germline ends. Germline V CDR1 and CDR2: SEHNR, FQNEAQ (reference sequence). There are 15 residues in the CDR3. The CDR3 nucleotides are TGTGCCAGCAGCCCTCAGCCTCTTAAGAACACTGAAGCTTTCTTT. Translation: CASSPQPLKNTEAFF.

This clonotype was counted between two and nine times. The chain combines TRBV6-2 or TRBV6-3 with TRBJ2-2; TRBD1 is a possible D gene (7 bases). The CDR3 has 16 amino acids. CDR1 and CDR2 (germline): MNHEY, SVGEGT. Trimming stripped 6 bases from V and 5 bases from J, with 19 bases between. The CDR3 bases are TGTGCCAGCAGAGGGGGCCTAGGGGAGGTGACCGGGGAGCTGTTTTTT. It is translated as CASRGGLGEVTGELFF.

V and J are TRBV5-6 and TRBJ1-3, with 9 bases fitting TRBD1. CDR1 and CDR2 from the germline V gene are SGHDT and YYEEEE. The V gene end was trimmed by 6 bases and the J gene end by 6 bases; junction bases not matched to a gene: 7. The CDR3 covers 14 residues. CDR3 sequence (DNA): TGTGCCAGCACCATTGGACAGGGGACAAACACCATATATTTT. This codes for CASTIGQGTNTIYF.

Note on this clonotype: A read error may account for a junction end that differs from germline. V gene TRBV20-1 combines with J gene TRBJ1-1, with 7 bases lining up with TRBD1. CDR3 size: 14 residues. Germline-derived CDR1 and CDR2 are DFQATT and SNEGSKA (reference sequence). The CDR3 region is CSARDNNRGAEVFF. The CDR3 DNA reads TGCAGTGCTAGAGACAACAACAGGGGTGCTGAAGTTTTCTTT.

This clonotype was counted a single time. V usage is TRBV6-5 and J usage is TRBJ1-3, with TRBD1 matching over 9 bases. The germline V gene encodes CDR1 MNHEY and CDR2 SVGAGI. The trim removed 6 bases at V and 7 bases at J, leaving 4 bases unmatched. The CDR3 runs 13 residues. Here the CDR3 reads CASRMDRGNTIYF. In DNA form, the CDR3 reads TGTGCCAGCAGAATGGACAGGGGTAACACCATATATTTT.

This chain links TRBV30 with TRBJ1-5; 10 bases are a match to TRBD1. V lost 1 base, J lost 6 bases, and 0 bases stayed unmatched. Germline assignment: CDR1 GTSNPN and CDR2 SVGIG (reference sequence). The CDR3 is 13 residues long. The CDR3 coding sequence is TGTGCCTGGAGTGGACAGGGGGCTCAGCCCCAGCATTTT. It encodes CAWSGQGAQPQHF.

This chain joins TRBV2 and TRBJ2-7; 7 bases align to TRBD1. The J segment lost 1 base and the V segment lost 1 base, leaving 4 bases of the junction unmatched. The length of the CDR3 is 15 residues. In germline, CDR1 is SNHLY, CDR2 FYNNEI. CDR3 protein: CASSEGDRPSYEQYF. The CDR3 DNA sequence: TGTGCCAGCAGTGAAGGGGACAGACCATCCTACGAGCAGTACTTC.

This chain uses TRBV2 with TRBJ2-5, with TRBD1 matching over 8 bases. The junction had 10 bases not matched to a gene; V was cut back by 0 bases and J by 4 bases. Germline CDR1 is SNHLY and CDR2 is FYNNEI. CDR3 size: 17 residues. CDR3 nucleotides: TGTGCCAGCAGTGAAGCGCTTCATCCAGGGGGCTTAGAGACCCAGTACTTC. The encoded protein is CASSEALHPGGLETQYF.

The V call is TRBV28, the J call TRBJ2-5, with D perhaps assigned TRBD1 or TRBD2 (6 bases each). This CDR3 region has 15 residues. Germline CDR1 reads MDHEN; CDR2 reads SYDVKM. V shed 3 bases and J shed 5 bases, with 16 bases lying between them. The CDR3 DNA sequence: TGTGCCAGCAGTTTCTGGGGGGCTGAGGGGGAGACCCAGTACTTC. Translated: CASSFWGAEGETQYF.

J is TRBJ1-1 and V is TRBV11-2; 7 positions match TRBD1. The CDR3 has 14 residues. CDR1 and CDR2 (germline): SGHAT, FQNNGV. V dropped 4 bases and J dropped 0; count of bases not matched to a gene: 2. The DNA for the CDR3 is TGTGCCAGCAGCTCTCAGGGGGTGAACACTGAAGCTTTCTTT. This codes for CASSSQGVNTEAFF. Using reference TRBV11-2 and TRBJ1-1 for the parts outside the CDR3, the full variable domain is EAGVAQSPRYKIIEKRQSVAFWCNPISGHATLYWYQQILGQGPKLLIQFQNNGVVDDSQLPKDRFSAERLKGVDSTLKIQPAKLEDSAVYLCASSSQGVNTEAFFGQGTRLTVV.

J is TRBJ2-7 and V is TRBV28; D is perhaps TRBD2 (7 bases). The CDR3 is made up of 15 amino acids. V lost 4 bases to trimming and J lost 2 bases, with 15 bases between them. Germline V gene sequence: CDR1 MDHEN, CDR2 SYDVKM. The CDR3 region has the DNA TGTGCCAGCAGTTCCCCTGAGGGGGGGGCCTACGAGCAGTACTTC. Amino acids: CASSSPEGGAYEQYF.

This clonotype was observed a few times. The genes are TRBV5-4 and TRBJ2-2; D gene unclear. The CDR3 has 12 amino acids. In germline, CDR1 is SGHNT, CDR2 YYREEE (reference sequence). V was clipped by 2 bases and J by 6 bases, with 5 bases between them. The CDR3, as DNA: TGTGCCAGCAGCTTTGGACCCGGGGAGCTGTTTTTT. It codes for CASSFGPGELFF.

This clonotype was detected once. This chain connects TRBV27 to TRBJ2-7; no reliable D call. The CDR3 loop spans 13 amino acids. Germline V gene sequence: CDR1 MNHEY, CDR2 SMNVEV (reference sequence). V dropped 6 bases and J dropped 2 bases, with 11 bases sitting between them. CDR3 residues: CASSPLPPYEQYV. The CDR3 DNA reads TGTGCCAGCAGCCCTCTTCCCCCCTACGAGCAGTACGTC.

This clonotype came up a few times. The chain couples TRBV27 to TRBJ2-2; no definite D call. The germline V gene encodes CDR1 MNHEY and CDR2 SMNVEV (reference sequence). The CDR3 contains 12 residues. V was shortened by 3 bases and J by 3 bases, with 2 bases between the two germline ends. The CDR3: CASSFHTGELFF. The CDR3 nucleotides are TGTGCCAGCAGTTTCCACACCGGGGAGCTGTTTTTT.

V usage is TRBV27 and J usage is TRBJ2-2; TRBD2 matches at 10 bases. V shed 0 bases and J 6 bases; nucleotides not matched to a gene: 4. This CDR3 is built from 16 residues. CDR1 is MNHEY, CDR2 SMNVEV, per germline (reference sequence). This CDR3 reads CASSLSWLAGAGELFF. The CDR3 DNA follows: TGTGCCAGCAGTTTATCGTGGCTAGCGGGGGCCGGGGAGCTGTTTTTT.

The V gene is TRBV27, the J gene TRBJ2-2; tentative D call: TRBD2 (5 bases). The germline V gene has CDR1 MNHEY and CDR2 SMNVEV (reference sequence). V was cut by 6 bases and J by 1 base, with 24 bases left in between. This CDR3 is 19 amino acids long. The CDR3 protein is CASSLVRISAPGNTGELFF. CDR3 in DNA: TGTGCCAGCAGCTTAGTTCGAATTAGCGCCCCTGGGAACACCGGGGAGCTGTTTTTT.

The chain joins TRBV15 to TRBJ1-1; D possibly corresponds to TRBD1 (5 bases). Germline CDR1 is LNHNV and CDR2 is YYDKDF (reference sequence). V was pared by 5 bases and J by 6 bases, with 16 bases between. There are 14 residues in the CDR3. The CDR3 DNA reads TGTGCCACCAGCGCTACGGGGACCGGGGCTGAAGCTTTCTTT. Encoded protein: CATSATGTGAEAFF.

In DNA form, the CDR3 reads TGTGCCAGCAGCTTAGTCGGGACGTGGACAGATACGCAGTATTTT. It translates to CASSLVGTWTDTQYF. The chain employs TRBV13 and TRBJ2-3; D tentatively reads TRBD1 or TRBD2 (5 bases each). The germline V and J ends were trimmed by 1 base and 3 bases, with 11 bases remaining between them. Germline assignment: CDR1 PRHDT and CDR2 FYEKMQ (reference sequence). The CDR3 is 15 amino acids.

The chain carries TRBV10-3 and TRBJ2-7, with TRBD2 as a possible D gene (5 bases). The CDR3 has 13 residues. Trimming shortened V by 6 bases and J by 2 bases, and 11 bases separated the two germline ends. Germline CDR1 reads ENHRY; CDR2 reads SYGVKD. The CDR3 loop reads CAIRPSRTYEQYV. CDR3 nucleotides: TGTGCCATCAGGCCTAGCAGAACCTACGAGCAGTACGTC.

The genes are TRBV18 and TRBJ2-3, with TRBD1 identical over 11 bases. Germline V lookup: CDR1 KGHSH, CDR2 LQKENI. Trimming at V came to 5 bases and at J to 6 bases, leaving 7 bases not matched to a gene. The CDR3 is 15 amino acids. CDR3 amino acids: CASSAGQGGMDTQYF. The CDR3 bases are TGTGCCAGCTCAGCGGGACAGGGGGGGATGGATACGCAGTATTTT.